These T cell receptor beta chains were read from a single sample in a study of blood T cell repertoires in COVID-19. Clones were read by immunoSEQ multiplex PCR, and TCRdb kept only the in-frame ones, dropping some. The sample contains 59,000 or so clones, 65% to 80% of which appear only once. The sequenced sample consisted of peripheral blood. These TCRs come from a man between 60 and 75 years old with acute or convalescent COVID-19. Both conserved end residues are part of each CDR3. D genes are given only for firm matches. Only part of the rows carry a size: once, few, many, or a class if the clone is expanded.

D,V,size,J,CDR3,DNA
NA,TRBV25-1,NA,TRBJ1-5,CASSEGADRTNQPQHF,TGTGCCAGCAGTGAGGGAGCCGACAGGACTAATCAGCCCCAGCATTTT
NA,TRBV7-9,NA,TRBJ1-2,CASSLAGITGKDGYTF,TGTGCCAGCAGCTTAGCGGGAATCACAGGGAAAGATGGCTACACCTTC
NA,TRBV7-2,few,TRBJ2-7,CASSLVGADEQYF,TGTGCCAGCAGCTTAGTGGGGGCGGACGAGCAGTACTTC
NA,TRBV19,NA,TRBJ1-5,CASRGGRMAQHF,TGTGCCAGTAGGGGAGGGAGGATGGCCCAGCATTTT
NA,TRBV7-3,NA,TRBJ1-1,CASSFTSRSTEAFF,TGTGCCAGCAGCTTCACCTCCAGGTCCACTGAAGCTTTCTTT
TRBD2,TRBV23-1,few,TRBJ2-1,CASSQPGPNTWREGYNNEQFF,TGCGCCAGCAGTCAACCTGGTCCCAATACCTGGCGGGAGGGCTATAACAATGAGCAGTTCTTC
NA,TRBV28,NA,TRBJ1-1,CATGLSGTEAFF,TGTGCCACGGGACTCTCGGGCACTGAAGCTTTCTTT
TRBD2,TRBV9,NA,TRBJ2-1,CASSAPSGGSYNEQFF,TGTGCCAGCAGCGCCCCTAGCGGGGGCTCCTACAATGAGCAGTTCTTC
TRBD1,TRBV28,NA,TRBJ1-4,CASSGWDRGHEKLFF,TGTGCCAGCAGTGGGTGGGACAGGGGGCATGAAAAACTGTTTTTT
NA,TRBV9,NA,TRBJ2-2,CASRWGETAGELFF,TGTGCCAGCAGGTGGGGGGAGACAGCCGGGGAGCTGTTTTTT
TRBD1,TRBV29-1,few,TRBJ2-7,CSVEDGQGADEQYF,TGCAGCGTTGAAGACGGACAGGGAGCAGACGAGCAGTACTTC
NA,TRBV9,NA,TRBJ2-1,CASSVAGTLGEQFF,TGTGCCAGCAGCGTTGCCGGGACACTTGGGGAGCAGTTCTTC
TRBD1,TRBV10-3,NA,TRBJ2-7,CAISESTGQGYEQYF,TGTGCCATCAGTGAGTCGACGGGACAGGGTTACGAGCAGTACTTC
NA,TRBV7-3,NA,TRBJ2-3,CASSPLGGDTQYF,TGTGCCAGCAGCCCCCTTGGCGGAGATACGCAGTATTTT
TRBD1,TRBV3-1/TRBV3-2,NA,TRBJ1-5,CASSQGQGNQPQHF,TGTGCCAGCAGCCAAGGACAGGGTAATCAGCCCCAGCATTTT
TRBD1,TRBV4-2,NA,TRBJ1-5,CASSQGQGKYSNQPQHF,TGTGCCAGCAGCCAAGGACAGGGAAAGTATAGCAATCAGCCCCAGCATTTT
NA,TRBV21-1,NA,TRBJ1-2,CASSKAKGALDGYTF,TGTGCCAGCAGCAAAGCGAAAGGGGCCCTAGATGGCTACACCTTC
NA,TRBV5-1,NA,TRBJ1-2,CASSSGGLTGHGYTF,TGCGCCAGCAGCTCGGGAGGCTTAACAGGGCATGGCTACACCTTC
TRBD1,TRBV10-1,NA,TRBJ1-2,CASKGTANYGYTF,TGCGCCAGCAAAGGGACAGCTAACTATGGCTACACCTTC
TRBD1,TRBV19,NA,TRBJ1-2,CASSTFGQGEGYTF,TGTGCCAGTAGTACGTTCGGACAGGGGGAAGGCTACACCTTC
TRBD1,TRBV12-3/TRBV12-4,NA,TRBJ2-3,CASSRGLADTQYF,TGTGCCAGCAGTAGGGGGCTCGCAGATACGCAGTATTTT
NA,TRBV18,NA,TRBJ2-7,CASSPGTASFEQYF,TGTGCCAGCTCGCCCGGGACTGCTTCTTTCGAGCAGTACTTC
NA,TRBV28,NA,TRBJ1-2,CASSLGGGAGYGYTF,TGTGCCAGCAGCCTGGGGGGGGGCGCAGGCTATGGCTACACCTTC
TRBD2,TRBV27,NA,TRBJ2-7,CASSSRTSGLEQYF,TGTGCCAGCAGTTCCCGGACTAGCGGACTCGAGCAGTACTTC
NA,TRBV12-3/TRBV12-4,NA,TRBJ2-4,CASSLTARNIQYF,TGTGCCAGCAGTTTAACGGCTAGGAACATTCAGTACTTC
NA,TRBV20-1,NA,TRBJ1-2,CSAPVYGYTF,TGCAGTGCTCCAGTCTATGGCTACACCTTC
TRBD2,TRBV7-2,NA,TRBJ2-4,CASSYAPPYREGNIQYF,TGTGCCAGCAGCTATGCCCCCCCGTACCGGGAGGGAAACATTCAGTACTTC
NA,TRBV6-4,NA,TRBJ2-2,CASSDPPFTNRVSELFF,TGTGCCAGCAGTGACCCACCCTTTACAAACAGGGTAAGTGAGCTGTTTTTT
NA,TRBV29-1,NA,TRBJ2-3,CSVEGGSTDTQYF,TGCAGCGTTGAAGGCGGGAGCACAGATACGCAGTATTTT
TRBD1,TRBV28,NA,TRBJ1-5,CASSWGQGYQPQHF,TGTGCCAGCAGTTGGGGACAGGGGTATCAGCCCCAGCATTTT
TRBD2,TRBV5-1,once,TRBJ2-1,CASSLGGTNYNEQFF,TGCGCCAGCAGCTTGGGGGGGACTAACTACAATGAGCAGTTCTTC
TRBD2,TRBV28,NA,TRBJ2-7,CAISSGEAGYEQYF,TGTGCCATCTCTAGCGGGGAGGCGGGCTACGAGCAGTACTTC
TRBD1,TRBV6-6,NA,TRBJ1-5,CATYTHGTGSQPQHF,TGTGCCACCTATACCCACGGGACAGGGAGTCAGCCCCAGCATTTT
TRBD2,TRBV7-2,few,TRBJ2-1,CASSPPSGGRYNEQFF,TGTGCCAGCAGCCCCCCTAGCGGAGGGAGGTACAATGAGCAGTTCTTC
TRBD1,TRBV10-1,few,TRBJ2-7,CASSESGTGGYEQYF,TGCGCCAGCAGTGAGTCCGGGACAGGGGGCTACGAGCAGTACTTC
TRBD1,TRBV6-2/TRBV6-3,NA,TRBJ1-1,CASSAQTGPTEAFF,TGTGCCAGCAGTGCCCAGACAGGGCCCACTGAAGCTTTCTTT
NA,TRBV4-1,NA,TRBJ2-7,CASSQVLGGGSYEQYF,TGCGCCAGCAGCCAAGTCCTGGGCGGAGGGTCCTACGAGCAGTACTTC
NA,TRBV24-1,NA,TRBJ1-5,CATSGSRNQPQHF,TGTGCCACCAGTGGGAGTCGAAATCAGCCCCAGCATTTT
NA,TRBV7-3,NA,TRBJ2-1,CASSLIGTPYNEQFF,TGTGCCAGCAGCTTAATCGGGACACCTTACAATGAGCAGTTCTTC
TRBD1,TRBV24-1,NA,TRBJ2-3,CATSGPGQATDTQYF,TGTGCCACCAGTGGCCCGGGACAGGCCACAGATACGCAGTATTTT
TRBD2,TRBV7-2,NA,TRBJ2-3,CASSPRGSGSWSDTQYF,TGTGCCAGCAGCCCACGAGGTAGCGGGAGTTGGTCAGATACGCAGTATTTT
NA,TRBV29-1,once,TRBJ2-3,CSVEEPGDTQYF,TGCAGCGTTGAAGAACCCGGGGATACGCAGTATTTT
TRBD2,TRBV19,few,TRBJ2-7,CASSPGLAAYEQYF,TGTGCCAGTAGTCCAGGACTAGCGGCCTACGAGCAGTACTTC
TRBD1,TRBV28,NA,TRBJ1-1,CASSFTGGAGDTEAFF,TGTGCCAGCAGCTTTACAGGGGGCGCAGGAGACACTGAAGCTTTCTTT
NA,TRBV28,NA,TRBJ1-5,CASSLGRQPQHF,TGTGCCAGCAGTTTGGGCCGGCAGCCCCAGCATTTT
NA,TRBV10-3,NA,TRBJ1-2,CAIAPGDYGYTF,TGTGCCATCGCTCCAGGGGATTACGGCTACACCTTC